This is a list of T cell receptor beta chains from one sample in a study of blood T cells in healthy people across ages. TCRdb re-analysed the 5' RACE reads in MiXCR, keeping a single row per CDR3 protein. Counted here are roughly 700,000 distinct CDR3 sequences, roughly 50% occurring once; the ten biggest clones make up about 32%. Sample: blood. These receptors came from a woman aged 55-69 years in good health. Both conserved end residues are part of each CDR3. Fields, in order: clone size, J gene, V gene, D gene, CDR3 length, CDR3 protein, CDR3 DNA. A D gene is named only where the DNA matches it firmly. For some rows the clone size is stated as once, few or many, or as a class when expanded; others skip it.

size: NA
J: TRBJ2-3
V: TRBV20-1
D: NA
length: 15
CDR3: CSARMGSSDTDTQYF
DNA: TGCAGTGCTAGAATGGGTAGCTCCGACACAGATACGCAGTATTTT

size: few
J: TRBJ1-5
V: TRBV5-6
D: NA
length: 15
CDR3: CASSAGIMGNQPQHF
DNA: TGTGCCAGCAGCGCAGGGATAATGGGCAATCAGCCCCAGCATTTT

size: NA
J: TRBJ1-2
V: TRBV6-5
D: TRBD1
length: 18
CDR3: CASSYCRDRGRRIYGYTF
DNA: TGTGCCAGCAGTTACTGCCGGGACAGGGGGCGCCGGATCTATGGCTACACCTTC

size: NA
J: TRBJ1-5
V: TRBV28
D: NA
length: 14
CDR3: CASSLVQENQPQHF
DNA: TGTGCCAGCAGTTTAGTACAGGAGAATCAGCCCCAGCATTTT

size: NA
J: TRBJ2-3
V: TRBV7-2
D: NA
length: 14
CDR3: CASKTGGYTDTQYF
DNA: TGTGCCAGCAAGACTGGCGGTTACACAGATACGCAGTATTTT

size: NA
J: TRBJ1-2
V: TRBV20-1
D: NA
length: 12
CDR3: CSARDHNYGYTF
DNA: TGCAGTGCACGGGACCACAACTATGGCTACACCTTC

size: NA
J: TRBJ2-3
V: TRBV6-2/TRBV6-3
D: TRBD2
length: 17
CDR3: CASSYDPLAGRTDTQYF
DNA: TGTGCCAGCAGTTACGATCCCCTAGCGGGGCGCACAGATACGCAGTATTTT

size: NA
J: TRBJ2-7
V: TRBV24-1
D: NA
length: 15
CDR3: CATSDSGGPVDEQYF
DNA: TGTGCCACCAGTGATTCCGGGGGGCCGGTGGACGAGCAGTACTTT

size: NA
J: TRBJ1-4
V: TRBV6-5
D: NA
length: 14
CDR3: CASSSRRSGEKLFF
DNA: TGTGCCAGCAGTTCGCGGAGATCTGGTGAAAAACTGTTTTTT

size: NA
J: TRBJ1-5
V: TRBV20-1
D: NA
length: 14
CDR3: CSAVTEMINQPQHF
DNA: TGCAGTGCTGTGACAGAAATGATCAATCAGCCCCAGCATTTT

size: NA
J: TRBJ2-1
V: TRBV5-1
D: TRBD2
length: 16
CDR3: CASSLVTGGRYNEQFF
DNA: TGCGCCAGCAGCTTGGTCACTGGCGGGAGATACAATGAGCAGTTCTTC

size: NA
J: TRBJ2-5
V: TRBV2
D: NA
length: 12
CDR3: CASRVGGETQYF
DNA: TGTGCCAGCAGGGTGGGAGGAGAGACCCAGTACTTC

size: NA
J: TRBJ1-2
V: TRBV6-6
D: TRBD1
length: 16
CDR3: CASSSRTGPTNYGYTF
DNA: TGTGCCAGCAGTTCCCGGACAGGACCCACTAACTATGGCTACACCTTC

size: NA
J: TRBJ1-2
V: TRBV28
D: NA
length: 15
CDR3: CASTMTLTGNYGYTF
DNA: TGTGCCAGCACCATGACCCTTACAGGGAACTATGGCTACACCTTC

size: NA
J: TRBJ1-4
V: TRBV12-3/TRBV12-4
D: TRBD1
length: 15
CDR3: CASSSDRGTNEKLFF
DNA: TGTGCCAGCAGTTCCGACAGGGGTACTAATGAAAAACTGTTTTTT

size: NA
J: TRBJ1-2
V: TRBV11-1
D: NA
length: 14
CDR3: CASSRAAGNYGYTF
DNA: TGTGCCAGTTCGCGGGCGGCTGGTAACTATGGCTACACCTTC

size: few
J: TRBJ2-1
V: TRBV7-9
D: NA
length: 14
CDR3: CASRLRTAWDEQFF
DNA: TGTGCCAGCAGGCTTAGGACAGCCTGGGATGAGCAGTTCTTC

size: NA
J: TRBJ2-3
V: TRBV25-1
D: TRBD2
length: 16
CDR3: CASSRSGRGDTDTQYF
DNA: TGTGCCAGCAGCCGTAGCGGGAGAGGGGACACAGATACGCAGTATTTT

size: few
J: TRBJ2-3
V: TRBV20-1
D: NA
length: 13
CDR3: CSASPGIPDTQYF
DNA: TGCAGTGCTAGTCCCGGGATTCCAGATACGCAGTATTTT

size: NA
J: TRBJ2-1
V: TRBV4-1
D: NA
length: 15
CDR3: CASSHPGTNNNEQFF
DNA: TGCGCCAGCAGCCATCCCGGGACGAACAACAATGAGCAGTTCTTC

size: few
J: TRBJ2-7
V: TRBV7-8
D: NA
length: 14
CDR3: CASSGGLEGYEQYF
DNA: TGTGCCAGCAGCGGGGGCCTCGAAGGCTACGAGCAGTACTTC

size: NA
J: TRBJ1-1
V: TRBV7-2
D: NA
length: 11
CDR3: CAIMNTGTTFF
DNA: TGTGCCATCATGAATACAGGGACAACTTTCTTT

size: NA
J: TRBJ1-1
V: TRBV9
D: NA
length: 13
CDR3: CASRLTPDSEAFF
DNA: TGTGCCAGCAGACTCACACCGGACAGTGAAGCTTTCTTT

size: NA
J: TRBJ1-2
V: TRBV7-9
D: NA
length: 12
CDR3: CASSSQGRGYTF
DNA: TGTGCCAGCAGTTCTCAGGGCCGTGGCTACACCTTC

size: few
J: TRBJ2-3
V: TRBV7-2
D: NA
length: 12
CDR3: CASSFTSGTQYF
DNA: TGTGCCAGCAGCTTTACCAGCGGTACGCAGTATTTT

size: NA
J: TRBJ1-4
V: TRBV5-1
D: TRBD1
length: 14
CDR3: CASSEQGVNEKLFF
DNA: TGCGCCAGCAGTGAACAGGGGGTTAATGAAAAACTGTTTTTT

size: NA
J: TRBJ2-4
V: TRBV9
D: TRBD2
length: 15
CDR3: CASTISGRAQDIQYF
DNA: TGTGCCAGCACTATTAGCGGGAGGGCCCAGGACATTCAGTACTTC

size: few
J: TRBJ2-1
V: TRBV7-2
D: NA
length: 14
CDR3: CASSLVLLYNEQFF
DNA: TGTGCCAGCAGCTTAGTTCTATTATACAATGAGCAGTTCTTC

size: NA
J: TRBJ1-4
V: TRBV7-2
D: TRBD1
length: 13
CDR3: CASTLTGTEKLFF
DNA: TGTGCCAGCACCCTGACAGGGACTGAAAAACTGTTTTTT

size: few
J: TRBJ1-4
V: TRBV20-1
D: NA
length: 15
CDR3: CSARDPLKTNEKLFF
DNA: TGCAGTGCTAGGGATCCTCTCAAAACTAATGAAAAACTGTTTTTT

size: NA
J: TRBJ2-1
V: TRBV11-2
D: TRBD2
length: 17
CDR3: CASSLGVGAGGGNEQFF
DNA: TGTGCCAGCAGCTTAGGGGTAGGTGCGGGAGGCGGGAATGAGCAGTTCTTC

size: few
J: TRBJ1-2
V: TRBV6-2/TRBV6-3
D: TRBD1
length: 13
CDR3: CASGDRSLWGYTF
DNA: TGTGCCAGCGGGGACAGGTCGCTCTGGGGCTACACCTTC

size: NA
J: TRBJ2-1
V: TRBV4-2
D: NA
length: 15
CDR3: CASSSAESSYNEQFF
DNA: TGTGCCAGCAGCTCAGCGGAGAGCTCCTACAATGAGCAGTTCTTC

size: NA
J: TRBJ2-5
V: TRBV5-4
D: NA
length: 14
CDR3: CASSLDRGGETQYF
DNA: TGTGCCAGCAGCTTGGACAGGGGAGGGGAGACCCAGTACTTC

size: NA
J: TRBJ1-2
V: TRBV20-1
D: TRBD1
length: 13
CDR3: CSAPGQGQEGYTF
DNA: TGCAGTGCCCCGGGACAGGGGCAGGAGGGCTACACCTTC

size: few
J: TRBJ1-4
V: TRBV7-2
D: NA
length: 16
CDR3: CASSHSVRDVDEKLFF
DNA: TGTGCCAGCAGCCACTCGGTCCGGGACGTGGACGAAAAACTGTTTTTT

size: NA
J: TRBJ1-2
V: TRBV10-3
D: NA
length: 13
CDR3: CAISGLGDYGYTF
DNA: TGTGCCATCAGTGGCCTAGGGGACTATGGCTACACCTTC

size: few
J: TRBJ2-4
V: TRBV5-1
D: NA
length: 14
CDR3: CASSLGTAQNIQYF
DNA: TGCGCCAGCAGCTTGGGGACAGCGCAAAACATTCAGTACTTC

size: few
J: TRBJ2-5
V: TRBV28
D: TRBD2
length: 15
CDR3: CASRGLGLAGETQYF
DNA: TGTGCCAGCAGAGGATTGGGATTAGCGGGAGAGACCCAGTACTTC

size: NA
J: TRBJ1-2
V: TRBV6-2/TRBV6-3
D: NA
length: 13
CDR3: CASSDARQDGYTF
DNA: TGTGCCAGCAGCGACGCTCGACAGGATGGCTACACCTTC

size: NA
J: TRBJ2-2
V: TRBV10-3
D: TRBD1
length: 16
CDR3: CAISESTGAYTGELFF
DNA: TGTGCCATCAGTGAGTCGACAGGGGCGTACACCGGGGAGCTGTTTTTT